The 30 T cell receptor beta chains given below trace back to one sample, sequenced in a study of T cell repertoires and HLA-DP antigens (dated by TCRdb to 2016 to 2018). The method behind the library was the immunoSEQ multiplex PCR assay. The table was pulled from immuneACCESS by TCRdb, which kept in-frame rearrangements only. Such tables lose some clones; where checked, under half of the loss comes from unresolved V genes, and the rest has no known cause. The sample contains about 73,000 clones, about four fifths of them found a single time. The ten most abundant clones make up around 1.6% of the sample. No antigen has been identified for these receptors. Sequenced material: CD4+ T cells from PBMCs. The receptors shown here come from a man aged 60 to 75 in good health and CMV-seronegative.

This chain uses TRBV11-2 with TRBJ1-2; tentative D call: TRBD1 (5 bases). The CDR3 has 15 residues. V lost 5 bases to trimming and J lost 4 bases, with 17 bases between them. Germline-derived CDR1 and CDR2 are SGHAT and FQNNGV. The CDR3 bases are TGTGCCAGCAGCCCCGTGCAGGGTGGCGTCTATGGCTACACCTTC. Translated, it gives CASSPVQGGVYGYTF.

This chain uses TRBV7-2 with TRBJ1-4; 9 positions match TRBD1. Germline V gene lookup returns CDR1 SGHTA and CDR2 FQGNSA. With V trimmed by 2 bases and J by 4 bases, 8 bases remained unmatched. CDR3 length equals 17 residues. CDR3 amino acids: CASSLTSGTGNNEKLFF. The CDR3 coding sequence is TGTGCCAGCAGCTTAACTTCCGGGACAGGGAATAATGAAAAACTGTTTTTT.

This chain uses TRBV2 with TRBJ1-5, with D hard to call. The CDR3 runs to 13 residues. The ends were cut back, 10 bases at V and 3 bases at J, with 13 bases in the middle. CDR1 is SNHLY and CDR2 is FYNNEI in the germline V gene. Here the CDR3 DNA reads TGTGCCACCCTTCGGGAGAACAATCAGCCCCAGCATTTT. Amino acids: CATLRENNQPQHF.

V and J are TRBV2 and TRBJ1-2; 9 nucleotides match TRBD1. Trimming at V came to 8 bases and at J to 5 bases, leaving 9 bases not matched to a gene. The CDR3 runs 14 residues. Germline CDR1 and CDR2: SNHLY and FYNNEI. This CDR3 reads CASVKDRGEYGYTF. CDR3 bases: TGTGCCAGCGTAAAAGACAGGGGGGAGTATGGCTACACCTTC.

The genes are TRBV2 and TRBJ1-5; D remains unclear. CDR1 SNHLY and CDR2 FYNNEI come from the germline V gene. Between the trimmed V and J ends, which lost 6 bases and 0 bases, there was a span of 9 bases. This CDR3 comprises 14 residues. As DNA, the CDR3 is TGTGCCAGCAGGCGGGAATATAGCAATCAGCCCCAGCATTTT. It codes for CASRREYSNQPQHF.

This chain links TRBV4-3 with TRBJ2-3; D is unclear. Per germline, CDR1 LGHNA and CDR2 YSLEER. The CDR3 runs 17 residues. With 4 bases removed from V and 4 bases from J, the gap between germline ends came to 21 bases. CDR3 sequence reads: CASSRIPAPSPPDTQYF. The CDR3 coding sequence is TGCGCCAGCAGCCGAATCCCCGCCCCATCCCCCCCAGATACGCAGTATTTT.

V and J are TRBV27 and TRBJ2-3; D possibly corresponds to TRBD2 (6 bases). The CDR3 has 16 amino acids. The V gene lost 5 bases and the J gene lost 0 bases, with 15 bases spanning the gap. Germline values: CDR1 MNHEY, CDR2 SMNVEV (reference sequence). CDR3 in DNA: TGTGCCAGCAGTCTCCGGGACTGGCTAAGCACAGATACGCAGTATTTT. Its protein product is CASSLRDWLSTDTQYF.

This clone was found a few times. CDR3 coding DNA: TGTGCCAGCAGAGACAGGGCCAATCAGCCCCAGCATTTT. Residues: CASRDRANQPQHF. This sequence joins TRBV6-5 and TRBJ1-5, with 7 bases lining up with TRBD1. The CDR3 has 13 residues. Trimming took 6 bases from V and 3 from J; bases not matched to a gene: 2. CDR1 is MNHEY and CDR2 is SVGAGI in the germline V gene.

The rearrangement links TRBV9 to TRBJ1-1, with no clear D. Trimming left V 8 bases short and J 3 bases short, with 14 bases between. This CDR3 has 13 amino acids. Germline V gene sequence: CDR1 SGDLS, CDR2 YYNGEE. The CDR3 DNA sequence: TGTGCCAGTAGGGAAGTAGGTGACACTGAAGCTTTCTTT. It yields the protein CASREVGDTEAFF.

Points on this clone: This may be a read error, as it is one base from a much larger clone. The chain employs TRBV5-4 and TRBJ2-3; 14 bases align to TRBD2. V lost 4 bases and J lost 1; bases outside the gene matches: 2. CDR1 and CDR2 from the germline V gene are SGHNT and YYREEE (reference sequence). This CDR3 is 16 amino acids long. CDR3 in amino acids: CASSPGLAGGTDTQYF. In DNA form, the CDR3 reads TGTGCCAGCAGCCCGGGACTAGCGGGGGGCACAGATACGCAGTATTTT.

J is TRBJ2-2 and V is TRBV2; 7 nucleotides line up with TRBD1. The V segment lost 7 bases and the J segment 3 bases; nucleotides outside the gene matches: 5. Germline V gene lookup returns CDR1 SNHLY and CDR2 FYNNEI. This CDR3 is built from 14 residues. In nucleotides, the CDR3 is TGTGCCAGCACGAGGGGGCTTGACACCGGGGAGCTGTTTTTT. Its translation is CASTRGLDTGELFF. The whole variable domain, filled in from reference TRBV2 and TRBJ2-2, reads EPEVTQTPSHQVTQMGQEVILRCVPISNHLYFYWYRQILGQKVEFLVSFYNNEISEKSEIFDDQFSVERPDGSNFTLKIRSTKLEDSAMYFCASTRGLDTGELFFGEGSRLTVL.

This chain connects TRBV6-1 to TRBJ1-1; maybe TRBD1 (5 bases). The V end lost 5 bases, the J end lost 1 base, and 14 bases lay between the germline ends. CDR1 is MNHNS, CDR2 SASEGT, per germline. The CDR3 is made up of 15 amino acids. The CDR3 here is CASSLTVRPNTEAFF. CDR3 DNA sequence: TGTGCCAGCAGTTTGACAGTAAGACCGAACACTGAAGCTTTCTTT.

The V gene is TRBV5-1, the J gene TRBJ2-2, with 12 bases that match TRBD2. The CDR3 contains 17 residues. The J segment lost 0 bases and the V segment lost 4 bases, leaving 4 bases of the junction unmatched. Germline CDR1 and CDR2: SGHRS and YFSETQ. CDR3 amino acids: CASSLTSGGPNTGELFF. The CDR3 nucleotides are TGCGCCAGCAGCCTGACTAGCGGGGGCCCGAACACCGGGGAGCTGTTTTTT. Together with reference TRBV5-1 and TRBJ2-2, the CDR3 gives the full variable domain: KAGVTQTPRYLIKTRGQQVTLSCSPISGHRSVSWYQQTPGQGLQFLFEYFSETQRNKGNFPGRFSGRQFSNSRSEMNVSTLELGDSALYLCASSLTSGGPNTGELFFGEGSRLTVL.

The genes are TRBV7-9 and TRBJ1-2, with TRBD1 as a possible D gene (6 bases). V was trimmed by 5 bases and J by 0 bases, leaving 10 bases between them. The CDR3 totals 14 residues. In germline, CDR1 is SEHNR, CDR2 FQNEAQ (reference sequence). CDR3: CASSRDTANYGYTF. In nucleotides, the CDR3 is TGTGCCAGCAGCCGGGACACCGCTAACTATGGCTACACCTTC.

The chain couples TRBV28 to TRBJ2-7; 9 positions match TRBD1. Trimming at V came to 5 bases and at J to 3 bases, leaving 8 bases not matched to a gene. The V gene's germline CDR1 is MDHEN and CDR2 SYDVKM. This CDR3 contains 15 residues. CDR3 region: CASSTSDRGSYEQYF. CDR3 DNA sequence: TGTGCCAGCAGTACCTCGGACAGGGGAAGCTACGAGCAGTACTTC.

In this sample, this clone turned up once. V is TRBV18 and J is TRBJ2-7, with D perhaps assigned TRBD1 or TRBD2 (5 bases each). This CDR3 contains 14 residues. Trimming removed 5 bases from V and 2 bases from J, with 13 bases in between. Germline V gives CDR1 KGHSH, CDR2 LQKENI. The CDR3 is CASSRDHITYEQYF. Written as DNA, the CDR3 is TGTGCCAGCTCAAGGGACCACATTACCTACGAGCAGTACTTC.

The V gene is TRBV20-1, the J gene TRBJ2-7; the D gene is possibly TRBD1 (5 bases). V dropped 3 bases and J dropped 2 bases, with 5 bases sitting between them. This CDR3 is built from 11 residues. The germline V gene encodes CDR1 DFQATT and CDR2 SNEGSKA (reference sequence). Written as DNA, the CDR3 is TGCAGTGCTAGGGACACCTACGAGCAGTACTTC. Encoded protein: CSARDTYEQYF.

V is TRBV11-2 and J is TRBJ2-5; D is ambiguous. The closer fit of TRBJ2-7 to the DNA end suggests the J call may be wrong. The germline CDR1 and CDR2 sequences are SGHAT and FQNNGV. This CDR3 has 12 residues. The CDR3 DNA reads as TGTGCCAGCAGCTTAGACCGCTACGAGCAGTACTTC. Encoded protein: CASSLDRYEQYF.

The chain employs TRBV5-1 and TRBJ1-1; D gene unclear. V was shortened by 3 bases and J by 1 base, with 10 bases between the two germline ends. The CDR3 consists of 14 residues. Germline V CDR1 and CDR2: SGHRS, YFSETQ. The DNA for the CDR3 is TGCGCCAGCAGCTCCCGGGCCACGAACACTGAAGCTTTCTTT. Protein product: CASSSRATNTEAFF.

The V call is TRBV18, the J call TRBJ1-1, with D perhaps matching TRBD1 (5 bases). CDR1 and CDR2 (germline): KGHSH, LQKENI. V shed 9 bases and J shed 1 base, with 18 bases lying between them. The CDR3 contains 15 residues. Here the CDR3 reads CASSRREGRNTEAFF. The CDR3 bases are TGTGCCAGTTCCCGGAGGGAGGGGAGGAACACTGAAGCTTTCTTT.

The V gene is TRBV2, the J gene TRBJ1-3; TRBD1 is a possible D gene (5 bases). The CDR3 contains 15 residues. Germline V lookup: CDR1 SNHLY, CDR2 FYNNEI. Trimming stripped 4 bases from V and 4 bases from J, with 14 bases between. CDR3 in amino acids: CASSVGALEGNTIYF. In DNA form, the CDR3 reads TGTGCCAGCAGTGTAGGGGCTTTGGAAGGAAACACCATATATTTT.

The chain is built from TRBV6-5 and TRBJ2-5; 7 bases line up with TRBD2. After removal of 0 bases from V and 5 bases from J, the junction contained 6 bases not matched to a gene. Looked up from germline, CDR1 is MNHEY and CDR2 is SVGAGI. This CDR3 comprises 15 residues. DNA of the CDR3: TGTGCCAGCAGTTACTCGACGACGGGGGGTGAGACCCAGTACTTC. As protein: CASSYSTTGGETQYF.

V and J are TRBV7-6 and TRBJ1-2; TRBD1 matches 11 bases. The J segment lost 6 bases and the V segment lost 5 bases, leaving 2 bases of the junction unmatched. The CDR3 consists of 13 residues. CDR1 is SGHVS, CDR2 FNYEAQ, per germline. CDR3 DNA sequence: TGTGCCAGCAGCCGGACAGGGGGCGATGGCTACACCTTC. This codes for CASSRTGGDGYTF. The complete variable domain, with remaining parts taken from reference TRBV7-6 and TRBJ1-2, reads GAGVSQSPRYKVTKRGQDVALRCDPISGHVSLYWYRQALGQGPEFLTYFNYEAQQDKSGLPNDRFSAERPEGSISTLTIQRTEQRDSAMYRCASSRTGGDGYTFGSGTRLTVV.

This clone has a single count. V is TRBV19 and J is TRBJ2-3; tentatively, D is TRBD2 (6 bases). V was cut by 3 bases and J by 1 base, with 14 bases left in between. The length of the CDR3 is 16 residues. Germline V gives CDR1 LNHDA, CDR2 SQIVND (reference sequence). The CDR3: CASSIGTDYGTDTQYF. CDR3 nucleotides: TGTGCCAGTAGTATCGGGACTGATTACGGCACAGATACGCAGTATTTT.

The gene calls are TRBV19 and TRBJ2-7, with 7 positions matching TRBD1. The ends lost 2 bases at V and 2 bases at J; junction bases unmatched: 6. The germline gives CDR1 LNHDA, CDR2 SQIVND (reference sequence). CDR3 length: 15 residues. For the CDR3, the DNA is TGTGCCAGTAGTATACCGGGACAGTTTACCTACGAGCAGTACTTC. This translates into CASSIPGQFTYEQYF.

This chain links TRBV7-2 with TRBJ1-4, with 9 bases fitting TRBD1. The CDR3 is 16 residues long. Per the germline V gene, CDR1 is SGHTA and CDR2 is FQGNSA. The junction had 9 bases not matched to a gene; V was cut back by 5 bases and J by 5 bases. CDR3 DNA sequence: TGTGCCAGCAGCCCCGGGACAGGGCGTCCAAATGAAAAACTGTTTTTT. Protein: CASSPGTGRPNEKLFF.

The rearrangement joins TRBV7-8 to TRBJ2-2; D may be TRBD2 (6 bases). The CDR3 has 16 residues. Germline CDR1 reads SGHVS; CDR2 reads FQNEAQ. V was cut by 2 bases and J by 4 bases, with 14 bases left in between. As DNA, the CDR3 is TGTGCCAGCAGCTTAAGGGCCCCTAGCGTCACCGGGGAGCTGTTTTTT. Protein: CASSLRAPSVTGELFF.

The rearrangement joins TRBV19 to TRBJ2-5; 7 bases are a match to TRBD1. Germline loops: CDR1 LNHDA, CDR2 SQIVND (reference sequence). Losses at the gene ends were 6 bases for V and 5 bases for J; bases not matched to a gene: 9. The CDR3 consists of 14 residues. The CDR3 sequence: CASRVTGTVETQYF. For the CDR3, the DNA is TGTGCCAGTAGAGTGACAGGGACGGTGGAGACCCAGTACTTC.

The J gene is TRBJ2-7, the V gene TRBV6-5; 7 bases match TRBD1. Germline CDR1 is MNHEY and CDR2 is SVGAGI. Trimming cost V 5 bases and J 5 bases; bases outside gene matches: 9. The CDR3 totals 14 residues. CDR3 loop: CASSLTGVRNEQYF. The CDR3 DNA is TGTGCCAGCAGTCTCACAGGGGTGAGGAACGAGCAGTACTTC.

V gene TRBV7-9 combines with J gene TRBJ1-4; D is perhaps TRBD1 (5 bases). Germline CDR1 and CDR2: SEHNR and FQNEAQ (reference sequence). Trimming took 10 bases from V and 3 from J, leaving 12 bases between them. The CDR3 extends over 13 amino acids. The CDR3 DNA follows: TGTGCCACGCAGGGTTCGCCTAATGAAAAACTGTTTTTT. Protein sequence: CATQGSPNEKLFF.